The 11 T cell receptor beta chains listed next were all sequenced from one sample in a study of long-term antiretroviral therapy in people with HIV (dated by TCRdb to 2022 to 2024). The immunoSEQ hsTCRB v3.0 assay was used at survey level resolution to sequence the TRB variable region. TCRdb's version of the immuneACCESS table is confined to in-frame rearrangements and falls short of the full clone set. An unresolved V gene accounts for under half of the shortfall where checked; the remainder is of unknown origin. For this sample there are 18,000 or so clones; around 78% appear just once. 7.8% of the sample goes to the ten largest clones. The starting material was unsorted PBMCs, obtained at the start of antiretroviral therapy, before treatment. The source is a woman aged 40 to 49 with HIV.

The J gene is TRBJ1-1, the V gene TRBV5-6; tentatively, D is TRBD1 (5 bases). Germline-derived CDR1 and CDR2 are SGHDT and YYEEEE. This CDR3 has 14 amino acids. Trimming shortened V by 0 bases and J by 1 base, and 7 bases separated the two germline ends. CDR3: CASSLGQSNTEAFF. DNA of the CDR3: TGTGCCAGCAGCTTGGGACAGTCGAACACTGAAGCTTTCTTT.

The V gene is TRBV25-1, the J gene TRBJ1-2, with a weak D call TRBD1 (6 bases). Per germline, CDR1 MGHDK and CDR2 SYGVNS. V lost 3 bases, J lost 4 bases, and 9 bases lay in between. The CDR3 has 13 residues. The chain's CDR3 is CASSDRGSYGYTF. Written as DNA, the CDR3 is TGTGCCAGCAGTGACAGGGGATCCTATGGCTACACCTTC.

The V gene is TRBV7-8, the J gene TRBJ2-3, with D perhaps matching TRBD2 (6 bases). Looked up from germline, CDR1 is SGHVS and CDR2 is FQNEAQ. CDR3 length: 15 amino acids. Trimming pared 5 bases from V and 7 bases from J, leaving 19 bases between. In nucleotides, the CDR3 is TGTGCCAGCAGCCCTGTGGGACGGGGGATTCATACGCAGTATTTT. It specifies CASSPVGRGIHTQYF.

The CDR3 DNA sequence: TGCGCCAGCAGCTTGGCTTCGGGGAACACAGATACGCAGTATTTT. Translated: CASSLASGNTDTQYF. The chain carries TRBV5-1 and TRBJ2-3, with TRBD2 as a possible D gene (5 bases). The CDR3 covers 15 residues. Germline CDR1 SGHRS, CDR2 YFSETQ. Trimming pared 0 bases from V and 2 bases from J, leaving 10 bases between.

The gene calls are TRBV6-5 and TRBJ2-5; no clear D gene. CDR1 and CDR2 from the germline V gene are MNHEY and SVGAGI. The CDR3 runs 13 residues. V lost 6 bases and J 4 bases, leaving 12 bases between the germline ends. The CDR3 sequence: CASRRTFGETQYF. CDR3 sequence (DNA): TGTGCCAGCAGAAGGACGTTTGGAGAGACCCAGTACTTC.

This chain uses TRBV27 with TRBJ1-6; no clear D. This CDR3 region has 15 residues. Trimming took off 0 bases at V and 10 bases at J, with 13 bases between the two ends. Germline CDR1 and CDR2: MNHEY and SMNVEV (reference sequence). This CDR3 reads CASSLSLRERSPLHF. CDR3 coding DNA: TGTGCCAGCAGTTTATCCCTCCGGGAGAGATCACCCCTCCACTTT.

This chain joins TRBV18 and TRBJ2-1; 9 positions match TRBD1. Germline trimming cut 2 bases from V and 5 bases from J; bases unmatched to any gene: 7. CDR3 length: 16 residues. Per the germline V gene, CDR1 is KGHSH and CDR2 is LQKENI. The CDR3 loop reads CASSPGTGLGDNEQFF. The DNA for the CDR3 is TGTGCCAGCTCACCAGGGACAGGGCTGGGAGACAATGAGCAGTTCTTC.

The chain links TRBV7-2 to TRBJ1-2; D is undetermined. CDR1 and CDR2 from the germline V gene are SGHTA and FQGNSA. The V and J ends lost 3 bases and 5 bases respectively, with 13 bases between them. This CDR3 comprises 14 residues. The CDR3 sequence: CASSFQVPPYGYTF. In DNA form, the CDR3 reads TGTGCCAGCAGCTTTCAGGTCCCCCCTTATGGCTACACCTTC.

This clone was picked up one time. The chain recombines TRBV7-2 with TRBJ1-3; tentative D call: TRBD1 (6 bases). Germline loops: CDR1 SGHTA, CDR2 FQGNSA. The CDR3 has 15 amino acids. V was clipped by 5 bases and J by 2 bases, with 13 bases between them. As DNA, the CDR3 is TGTGCCAGCAGCACCCAACAGGGAGCTGGAAACACCATATATTTT. It specifies CASSTQQGAGNTIYF. The whole variable domain, filled in from reference TRBV7-2 and TRBJ1-3, reads GAGVSQSPSNKVTEKGKDVELRCDPISGHTALYWYRQSLGQGLEFLIYFQGNSAPDKSGLPSDRFSAERTGGSVSTLTIQRTQQEDSAVYLCASSTQQGAGNTIYFGEGSWLTVV.

The rearrangement links TRBV15 to TRBJ1-1; D not certain. V lost 2 bases and J 1 base, leaving 11 bases between the germline ends. The CDR3 totals 15 residues. Germline V gene lookup returns CDR1 LNHNV and CDR2 YYDKDF (reference sequence). CDR3 sequence: CATSRIGSENTEAFF. The DNA for the CDR3 is TGTGCCACCAGCAGAATTGGGTCGGAGAACACTGAAGCTTTCTTT. Full variable domain (remainder filled in from reference TRBV15 and TRBJ1-1): DAMVIQNPRYQVTQFGKPVTLSCSQTLNHNVMYWYQQKSSQAPKLLFHYYDKDFNNEADTPDNFQSRRPNTSFCFLDIRSPGLGDTAMYLCATSRIGSENTEAFFGQGTRLTVV.

The chain uses TRBV7-2 and TRBJ2-6, with D hard to call. CDR1 and CDR2 from the germline V gene are SGHTA and FQGNSA. The V end was cut by 1 base, the J end by 2 bases, with 6 bases between. CDR3 length: 15 residues. The CDR3 here is CASSLGVPGANVLTF. The CDR3 DNA follows: TGTGCCAGCAGCTTAGGGGTCCCTGGGGCCAACGTCCTGACTTTC.